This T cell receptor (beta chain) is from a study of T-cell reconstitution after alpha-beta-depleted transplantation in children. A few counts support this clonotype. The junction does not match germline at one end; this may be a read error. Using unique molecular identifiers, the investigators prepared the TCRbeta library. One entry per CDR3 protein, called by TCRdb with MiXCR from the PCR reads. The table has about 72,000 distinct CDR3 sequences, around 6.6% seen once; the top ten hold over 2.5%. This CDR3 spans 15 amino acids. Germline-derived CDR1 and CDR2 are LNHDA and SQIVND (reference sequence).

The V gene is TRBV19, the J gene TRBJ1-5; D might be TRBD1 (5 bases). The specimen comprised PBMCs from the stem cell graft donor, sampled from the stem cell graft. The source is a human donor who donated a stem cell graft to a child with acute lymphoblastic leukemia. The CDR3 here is CASSPKAGFNQPHHF. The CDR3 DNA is TGTGCCAGTAGTCCGAAAGCAGGGTTCAATCAGCCCCATCATTTT. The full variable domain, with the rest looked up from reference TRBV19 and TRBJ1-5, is DGGITQSPKYLFRKEGQNVTLSCEQNLNHDAMYWYRQDPGQGLRLIYYSQIVNDFQKGDIAEGYSVSREKKESFPLTVTSAQKNPTAFYLCASSPKAGFNQPHHFGDGTRLSIL.